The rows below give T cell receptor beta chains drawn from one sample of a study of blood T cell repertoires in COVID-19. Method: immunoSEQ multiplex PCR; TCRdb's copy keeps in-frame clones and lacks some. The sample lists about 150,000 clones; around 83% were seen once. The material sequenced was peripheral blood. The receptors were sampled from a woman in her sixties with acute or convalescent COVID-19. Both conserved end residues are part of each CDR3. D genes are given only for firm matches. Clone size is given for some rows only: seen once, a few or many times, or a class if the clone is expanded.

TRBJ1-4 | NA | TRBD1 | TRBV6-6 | CASSLGQGLEKLFF | TGTGCCAGCAGCCTGGGACAGGGGTTAGAAAAACTGTTTTTT
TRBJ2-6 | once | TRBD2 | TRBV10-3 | CAISRETGGISGANVLTF | TGTGCCATCAGTAGGGAGACGGGAGGGATCAGTGGGGCCAACGTCCTGACTTTC
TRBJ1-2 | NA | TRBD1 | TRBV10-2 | CASGGQGYGYTF | TGCGCCAGTGGGGGACAGGGCTATGGCTACACCTTC
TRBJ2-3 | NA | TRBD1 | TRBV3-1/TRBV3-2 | CASSQWGQGKDTQYF | TGTGCCAGCAGCCAATGGGGACAGGGGAAAGATACGCAGTATTTT
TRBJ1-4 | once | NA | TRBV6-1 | CASSEWTPPFPTGGEEKLFF | TGTGCCAGCAGTGAATGGACCCCTCCATTCCCGACAGGAGGCGAAGAAAAACTGTTTTTT
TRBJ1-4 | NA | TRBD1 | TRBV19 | CASSKGQSGGTNEKLFF | TGTGCCAGTAGTAAGGGACAGTCCGGGGGCACTAATGAAAAACTGTTTTTT
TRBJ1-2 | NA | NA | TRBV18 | CASSPPTESYGYTF | TGTGCCAGCTCACCACCGACAGAATCCTATGGCTACACCTTC
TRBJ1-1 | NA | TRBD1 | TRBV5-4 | CASSQGTGLGTEAFF | TGTGCCAGCAGCCAAGGGACAGGTTTAGGCACTGAAGCTTTCTTT
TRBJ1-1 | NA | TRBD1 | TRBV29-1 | CSALGQGAAEAFF | TGCAGCGCACTTGGACAGGGGGCGGCTGAAGCTTTCTTT
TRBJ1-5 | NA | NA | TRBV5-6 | CASSLRGSNQPQHF | TGTGCCAGCAGCTTGAGAGGGAGCAATCAGCCCCAGCATTTT
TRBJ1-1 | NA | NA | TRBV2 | CASILNRGTLYTEAFF | TGTGCCAGCATCCTCAATCGCGGGACCCTGTACACTGAAGCTTTCTTT
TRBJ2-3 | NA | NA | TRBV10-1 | CASSAGGDTDTQYF | TGCGCCAGCAGTGCGGGGGGCGATACAGATACGCAGTATTTT
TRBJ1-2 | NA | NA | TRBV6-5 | CASRAWDKNYGYTF | TGTGCCAGCCGGGCGTGGGACAAGAACTATGGCTACACCTTC
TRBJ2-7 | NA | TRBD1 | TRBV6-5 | CASSYSGQGNYEQYF | TGTGCCAGCAGTTACTCCGGACAGGGTAACTACGAGCAGTACTTC
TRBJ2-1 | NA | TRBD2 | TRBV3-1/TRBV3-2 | CASSQEGSSGGVYNEQFF | TGTGCCAGCAGCCAAGAGGGATCTAGCGGGGGGGTGTACAATGAGCAGTTCTTC
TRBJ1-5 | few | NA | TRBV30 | CAWNPGYSNQPQHF | TGTGCCTGGAACCCCGGTTATAGCAATCAGCCCCAGCATTTT
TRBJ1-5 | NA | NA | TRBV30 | CAWSGTGNQPQHF | TGTGCCTGGAGTGGTACAGGGAATCAGCCCCAGCATTTT
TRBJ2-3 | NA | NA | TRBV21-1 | CASSKEEFTDTQYF | TGTGCCAGCAGCAAAGAGGAGTTCACAGATACGCAGTATTTT
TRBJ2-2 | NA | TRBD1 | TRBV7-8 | CASRAGTGNTGELFF | TGTGCCAGCAGGGCCGGGACAGGGAACACCGGGGAGCTGTTTTTT
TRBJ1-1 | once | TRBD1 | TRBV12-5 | CASGGQTEAFF | TGTGCTAGTGGGGGACAGACTGAAGCTTTCTTT
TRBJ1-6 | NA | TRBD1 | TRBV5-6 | CASSYRGSNSPLHF | TGTGCCAGCAGCTACAGGGGCTCAAATTCACCCCTCCACTTT
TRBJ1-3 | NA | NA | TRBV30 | CAWSAGLGNTIYF | TGTGCCTGGAGTGCCGGACTAGGAAACACCATATATTTT
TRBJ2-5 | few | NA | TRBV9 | CASAPGVGGETQYF | TGTGCCAGCGCCCCGGGGGTAGGTGGGGAGACCCAGTACTTC
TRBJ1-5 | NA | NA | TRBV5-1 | CASSFEGRNQPQHF | TGCGCCAGCAGCTTTGAGGGGAGGAATCAGCCCCAGCATTTT
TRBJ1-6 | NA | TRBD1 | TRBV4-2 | CASSQETGGKNSPLHF | TGTGCCAGCAGCCAGGAGACAGGGGGCAAAAATTCACCCCTCCACTTT
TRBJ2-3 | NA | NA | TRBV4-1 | CASSQDKGVGGAGVFQDTQYF | TGCGCCAGCAGCCAAGATAAGGGGGTAGGGGGGGCCGGAGTCTTTCAAGATACGCAGTATTTT
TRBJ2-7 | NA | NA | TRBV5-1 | CASSPYDATTYEQYF | TGCGCCAGCAGCCCCTACGACGCGACAACTTACGAGCAGTACTTC
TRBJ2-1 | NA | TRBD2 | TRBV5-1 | CASSLDGLAGDSEQFF | TGCGCCAGCAGCTTGGATGGACTAGCGGGGGATAGTGAGCAGTTCTTC
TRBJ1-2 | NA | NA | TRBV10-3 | CAISRENYGYTF | TGTGCCATCAGTCGTGAGAACTATGGCTACACCTTC
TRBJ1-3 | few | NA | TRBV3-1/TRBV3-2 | CASSPTLTGNTIYF | TGTGCCAGCAGCCCAACGCTAACTGGAAACACCATATATTTT
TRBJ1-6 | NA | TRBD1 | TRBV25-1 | CASSRQGAGNSPLHF | TGTGCCAGCAGTAGACAGGGGGCAGGGAATTCACCCCTCCACTTT
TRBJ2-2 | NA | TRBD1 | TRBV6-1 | CASSDRQGSTGELFF | TGTGCCAGCAGTGACAGACAGGGTAGTACCGGGGAGCTGTTTTTT
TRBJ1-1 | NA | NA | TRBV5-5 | CASSLAGGNTEAFF | TGTGCCAGCAGCTTGGCCGGGGGGAACACTGAAGCTTTCTTT
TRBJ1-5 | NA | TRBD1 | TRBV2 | CASTLRGQGAAMQPQHF | TGTGCCAGCACCCTCCGGGGGCAGGGGGCGGCCATGCAGCCCCAGCATTTT
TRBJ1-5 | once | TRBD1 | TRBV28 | CASRQTGAGQPQHF | TGTGCCAGCAGGCAGACAGGGGCCGGACAGCCCCAGCATTTT
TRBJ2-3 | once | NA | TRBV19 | CASSMGTPVTPDTQYF | TGTGCCAGTAGTATGGGGACTCCCGTAACCCCAGATACGCAGTATTTT
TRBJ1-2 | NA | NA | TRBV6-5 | CASSYSSGLNGYTF | TGTGCCAGCAGTTACTCAAGTGGCCTTAATGGCTACACCTTC
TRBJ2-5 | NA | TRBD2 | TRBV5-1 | CASSLDPSGGPRTHQETQYF | TGCGCCAGCAGCTTGGACCCTAGCGGGGGGCCAAGAACACATCAAGAGACCCAGTACTTC
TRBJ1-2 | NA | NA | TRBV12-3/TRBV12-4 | CASSLVGLYGYTF | TGTGCCAGCAGTTTAGTTGGACTGTATGGCTACACCTTC
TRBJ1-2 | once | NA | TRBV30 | CAWSATAGYTF | TGTGCCTGGAGTGCTACTGCCGGCTACACCTTC
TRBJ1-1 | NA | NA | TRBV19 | CASSSPGQANTEAFF | TGTGCCAGTAGTTCGCCGGGACAAGCGAACACTGAAGCTTTCTTT
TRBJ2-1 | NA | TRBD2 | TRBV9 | CASSEGGLAGAREQFF | TGTGCCAGCAGCGAGGGTGGACTAGCGGGGGCGAGGGAGCAGTTCTTC
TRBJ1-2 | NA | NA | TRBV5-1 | CASRSPGYLTYGYTF | TGCGCCAGCAGATCGCCCGGTTACCTTACTTATGGCTACACCTTC
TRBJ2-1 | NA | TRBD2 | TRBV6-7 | CASTIGLAGPFGNEQFF | TGTGCCAGCACTATAGGACTAGCGGGTCCCTTTGGGAATGAGCAGTTCTTC
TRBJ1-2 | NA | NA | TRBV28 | CASTEPGLYGYTF | TGTGCCAGCACAGAACCGGGACTTTATGGCTACACCTTC
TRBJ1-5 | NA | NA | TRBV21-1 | CASSIGRFYSNQPQHF | TGTGCCAGCAGCATCGGCAGGTTCTATAGCAATCAGCCCCAGCATTTT
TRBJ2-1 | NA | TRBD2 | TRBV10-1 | CASSDNSGGPGNEQFF | TGCGCCAGCAGTGACAATTCGGGGGGGCCTGGCAATGAGCAGTTCTTC
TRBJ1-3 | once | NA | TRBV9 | CASSVDLGAGNTIYF | TGTGCCAGCAGCGTAGATCTGGGGGCGGGAAACACCATATATTTT
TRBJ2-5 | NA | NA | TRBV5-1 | CASSSSEETQYF | TGCGCCAGCAGCTCGTCCGAAGAGACCCAGTACTTC
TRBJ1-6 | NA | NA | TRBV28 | CASSRSGTTNSPLHF | TGTGCCAGCAGCAGATCCGGGACAACAAATTCACCCCTCCACTTT
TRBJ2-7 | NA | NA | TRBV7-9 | CASSTRENTYEQYF | TGTGCCAGCAGCACCCGAGAAAATACCTACGAGCAGTACTTC